This T cell receptor (beta chain) is from a study of PD-L1 blockade in urothelial cancer. About the research overall: Study patients had been treated with 0 to 3 previous chemotherapy regimens.

Time point noted: pretreatment peripheral blood. The investigators introduced synthetic TCR analog templates into each PCR as spikes. The data were produced by immunoSEQ multiplex PCR, yet TCRdb's version contains in-frame clones alone and is incomplete. The table lists about 81,000 clones, more than 70% of them singletons. The CDR3 extends over 16 amino acids. Between the trimmed V and J ends, which lost 2 bases and 0 bases, there was a span of 12 bases. Looked up from germline, CDR1 is SGHKS and CDR2 is YYEKEE (reference sequence). The receptor's source is a woman of 80 years or more with urothelial cancer. This chain joins TRBV5-5 and TRBJ2-4; weak D call: TRBD2 (5 bases). This sample comprised PBMCs, obtained around atezolizumab (anti-PD-L1) treatment. The CDR3 region has the DNA TGTGCCAGCAGCTTATCGGGGTTGATAGCCAAAAACATTCAGTACTTC. Translation: CASSLSGLIAKNIQYF.